This TCR beta chain was sequenced in a study of neurological immune-mediated disorders. The CDR3 length is 14 residues. The junction had 4 bases not matched to a gene; V was cut back by 5 bases and J by 6 bases. Germline V gives CDR1 LNHNV, CDR2 YYDKDF (reference sequence). Synthesis of cDNA was performed by 5'RACE using 10-nucleotide random UMIs. Over 180 million TCR-beta sequences (from 15-18 subjects) were yielded by each sequencing run. TCRdb called the 5' RACE reads again in MiXCR, with one record for every CDR3 protein. The repertoire includes about 49,000 distinct CDR3 sequences, about an eighth of them detected once, and 4.5% sits in the top ten. Time point specified: longitudinal time-point 2. The starting material, 2 million PBMCs stored at -80 C, gave rise to the unsorted libraries. The study's findings and limits: Among expanded clones, no CDR3 amino acid sequences were shared across subjects, a pattern suggesting private repertoires in all groups.

This clonotype was observed many times. Its antigen is not identified. V and J are TRBV15 and TRBJ2-5; 12 nucleotides match TRBD2. Sequencing input: PBMCs. This clonotype originated in a male donor with HTLV-1-associated myelopathy (HAM/TSP). Written as DNA, the CDR3 is TGTGCCACCAGCCAACTAGCGGGGGGACAGACCCAGTACTTC. This codes for CATSQLAGGQTQYF.